A selection of T cell receptor beta chains follows, all from one sample in a study of blood T cell repertoires in COVID-19. The repertoire was sequenced with immunoSEQ multiplex PCR; TCRdb's copy has only in-frame clones and lacks some. This sample yields 90,000 to 120,000 clones, of which about 89% are seen a single time; 4.9% belongs to the top ten. Material: peripheral blood. These receptors were taken from a man in his forties or fifties with active or convalescent COVID-19. CDR3s include the opening cysteine and the closing phenylalanine or tryptophan. D genes are given only for firm matches. Only some rows state a clone size, as once, few, many or a class for expanded clones.

DNA	CDR3	V	J	D	size
TGTGCCAGCAGCTCGCCCGGCGGTACTGAAGCTTTCTTT	CASSSPGGTEAFF	TRBV13	TRBJ1-1	NA	NA
TGTGCCAGCAGCGTAGAGGCTACCACCGGGACTAGCGGAGCCAAGACGCAGTATTTT	CASSVEATTGTSGAKTQYF	TRBV9	TRBJ2-3	TRBD2	NA
TGTGCCAGCACCCCAGGGGGCCCCACAGATACGCAGTATTTT	CASTPGGPTDTQYF	TRBV11-2	TRBJ2-3	TRBD1	NA
TGTGCCATCAATAAGAAAGGGGTTGAAGATACGCAGTATTTT	CAINKKGVEDTQYF	TRBV10-3	TRBJ2-3	NA	NA
TGCGCCAGCAGCCAATTAAAACTAGCGGCTAGCACAGATACGCAGTATTTT	CASSQLKLAASTDTQYF	TRBV4-1	TRBJ2-3	TRBD2	NA
TGTGCCAGCAGCTCACAGGGCTACGAGCAGTACTTC	CASSSQGYEQYF	TRBV7-2	TRBJ2-7	NA	NA
TGCGCCAGCAGCCCCGGACCTAGCGGCTCCTACGAGCAGTACTTC	CASSPGPSGSYEQYF	TRBV4-1	TRBJ2-7	TRBD2	NA
TGTGCCAGCAGTTCTATCTCGACAGGGTTATCTGAAGCTTTCTTT	CASSSISTGLSEAFF	TRBV7-2	TRBJ1-1	TRBD1	NA
TGTGCCAGCAGTGAAATGACTGGAGAGCAGTTCTTC	CASSEMTGEQFF	TRBV28	TRBJ2-1	NA	NA
TGTGCCAGCTCCCTGGACAGGGCAGGGCAGCCCCAGCATTTT	CASSLDRAGQPQHF	TRBV18	TRBJ1-5	TRBD1	NA
TGTGCCACCAGCGAAAGGGGTGAGCAGTACTTC	CATSERGEQYF	TRBV24-1	TRBJ2-7	NA	NA
TGTGCCAGCAGCTTACTGGCGACTAGCACAGATACGCAGTATTTT	CASSLLATSTDTQYF	TRBV7-3	TRBJ2-3	NA	NA
TGTGCCAGCAGTTCTGGGCAGAGAGTCTATGGCTACACCTTC	CASSSGQRVYGYTF	TRBV27	TRBJ1-2	NA	NA
TGTGCCAGCAGCTCGACTAGCGGGGCCTACGAGCAGTACTTC	CASSSTSGAYEQYF	TRBV7-2	TRBJ2-7	TRBD2	once
TGCGCCAGCAGCCCCGAGCCAGCGGCCGCCTACGAGCAGTACTTC	CASSPEPAAAYEQYF	TRBV4-3	TRBJ2-7	NA	NA
TGTGCCAGCATTCGGGGAGGGGAGGCCTACGAGCAGTACTTC	CASIRGGEAYEQYF	TRBV2	TRBJ2-7	TRBD2	NA
TGTGCCAGCAGTTCCGGACTGTCCGGAGCTTTCTTT	CASSSGLSGAFF	TRBV28	TRBJ1-1	NA	NA
TGTGCCAGCAGCTTTTCTAACCCAATTGCGTACTTC	CASSFSNPIAYF	TRBV5-8	TRBJ2-7	NA	NA
TGTGCCAGCAGCTTGGGACAGCCTAACTATGGCTACACCTTC	CASSLGQPNYGYTF	TRBV7-2	TRBJ1-2	TRBD1	NA
TGCGCCAGCAGCCAACTAGGCGGCTCCTACAATGAGCAGTTCTTC	CASSQLGGSYNEQFF	TRBV4-3	TRBJ2-1	NA	NA
TGCGCCAGCAGTGAGTTCAAGGGGACTGAAGCTTTCTTT	CASSEFKGTEAFF	TRBV10-2	TRBJ1-1	NA	NA
TGTGCCAGTACCCCTTGGCAGATGAACACTGAAGCTTTCTTT	CASTPWQMNTEAFF	TRBV19	TRBJ1-1	NA	NA
TGTGCCTGGAGTGTTAGTAGAGGAAGCACTGAAGCTTTCTTT	CAWSVSRGSTEAFF	TRBV30	TRBJ1-1	NA	once
TGTGCCAGCAGCTTGTTTGACAGATATTACGAGCAGTACTTC	CASSLFDRYYEQYF	TRBV5-6	TRBJ2-7	NA	few
TGTGCCAGCAGTTACCCGGACAGGGAAGGCGGCTACACCTTC	CASSYPDREGGYTF	TRBV6-6	TRBJ1-2	TRBD1	once
TGTGCCTGGAGCCCGGGATCAGCCTGGAGTGAGCAGTTCTTC	CAWSPGSAWSEQFF	TRBV30	TRBJ2-1	NA	NA
TGTGCCACCAGTGATCACCGGACAGGGAGGATTGGCGAGCAGTACTTC	CATSDHRTGRIGEQYF	TRBV24-1	TRBJ2-7	TRBD1	NA
TGTGCCAGCAGTCGGAGGGACAGAGACACCGGGGAGCTGTTTTTT	CASSRRDRDTGELFF	TRBV28	TRBJ2-2	NA	NA
TGCGCCAGCAGCCCCGAGGGGGTTTACAATGAGCAGTTCTTC	CASSPEGVYNEQFF	TRBV4-1	TRBJ2-1	NA	NA
TGTGCCAGCAGCCCCGCAGGGGGTTCGGACAATTCACCCCTCCACTTT	CASSPAGGSDNSPLHF	TRBV7-9	TRBJ1-6	TRBD1	once
TGTGCCAGCAGCTTGGGGTCCTGGGACAGGGGGCTCGGCTACACCTTC	CASSLGSWDRGLGYTF	TRBV5-4	TRBJ1-2	TRBD1	NA
TGTGCCAGCAGTACAGGGATTCCTAACTATGGCTACACCTTC	CASSTGIPNYGYTF	TRBV27	TRBJ1-2	NA	NA
TGTGCCAGCAGCCGCGGACAGGGCAGATCACCCCTCCACTTT	CASSRGQGRSPLHF	TRBV7-2	TRBJ1-6	TRBD1	NA
TGTGCCAGCAGCCTTACAGGGGATGCCGAGCAGTACTTC	CASSLTGDAEQYF	TRBV21-1	TRBJ2-7	NA	NA